These 23 T cell receptor beta chains share one sample of origin, sequenced in a study of blood T cell repertoires in COVID-19 (dated by TCRdb to 2018 to 2020). Receptor amplification or capture employed the immunoSEQ multiplex PCR assay. In its TCRdb copy, this immuneACCESS table keeps in-frame sequences only and misses some clones. Where compared with another copy, unresolved V genes explain less than half of these, and the others have no known cause. The sample table records about 130,000 clones; around 73% of these occur just once. The ten most abundant clones make up 11% of the sample. Sequenced input: peripheral blood. These receptors were taken from a man aged 60-69 years who had recovered from COVID-19.

This clone was recorded a few times. The chain joins TRBV5-6 to TRBJ2-1; no reliable D call. Trimming took off 1 base at V and 7 bases at J, with 12 bases between the two ends. The CDR3 has 14 amino acids. The V gene's germline CDR1 is SGHDT and CDR2 YYEEEE. CDR3 in amino acids: CASSLPRLRNEQFF. DNA for the CDR3: TGTGCCAGCAGCTTGCCCCGACTGCGAAATGAGCAGTTCTTC.

This clone was seen repeatedly, ten times or more. The chain employs TRBV9 and TRBJ1-4; D gene uncertain. Germline CDR1 and CDR2: SGDLS and YYNGEE. Between the trimmed V and J ends, which lost 7 bases and 7 bases, there was a span of 20 bases. The CDR3 runs 15 residues. The CDR3 sequence: CASSDRRAGGEKLFF. The DNA of the CDR3 is TGTGCCAGCTCTGATCGGAGGGCAGGTGGTGAAAAACTGTTTTTT.

The rearrangement joins TRBV7-4 to TRBJ1-1, with a possible D match to TRBD1 (5 bases). Germline V CDR1 and CDR2: SGHVT, SQSDAQ. V was trimmed by 5 bases and J by 4 bases, leaving 14 bases between them. The CDR3 contains 14 residues. CDR3 coding DNA: TGTGCCAGCAGCCCCCGTCTGGGGGGCACTGAAGCTTTCTTT. Translation: CASSPRLGGTEAFF.

The gene calls are TRBV7-9 and TRBJ2-3; D is uncertain. Per germline, CDR1 SEHNR and CDR2 FQNEAQ (reference sequence). The V end was cut by 3 bases, the J end by 0 bases, with 16 bases between. This CDR3 region has 17 residues. Here the CDR3 DNA reads TGTGCCAGCAGCTTTGAGGTTGGCGGTTCGAGCACAGATACGCAGTATTTT. Its protein product is CASSFEVGGSSTDTQYF.

This chain uses TRBV29-1 with TRBJ2-7; 15 bases match TRBD2. Germline V CDR1 and CDR2: SQVTM, ANQGSEA. The CDR3 covers 15 residues. V gave up 4 bases and J gave up 3 bases; unmatched junction bases: 4. The DNA for the CDR3 is TGCAGCGTTGGGGGGACTAGCGGGAGGAACTACGAGCAGTACTTC. Translated, it gives CSVGGTSGRNYEQYF.

This chain connects TRBV11-3 to TRBJ2-1; 10 bases line up with TRBD1. The J segment lost 6 bases and the V segment lost 0 bases, leaving 5 bases of the junction unmatched. The CDR3 runs 16 residues. Germline values: CDR1 SGHNT, CDR2 YENEEA. CDR3 sequence (DNA): TGTGCCAGCAGCTTAGACGGGACAGGGGCCCTCAATGAGCAGTTCTTC. Residues: CASSLDGTGALNEQFF.

The V gene is TRBV4-3, the J gene TRBJ2-7; 8 bases map to TRBD2. The CDR3 contains 16 residues. V was clipped by 1 base and J by 5 bases; unmatched bases: 10. Germline V gene lookup returns CDR1 LGHNA and CDR2 YSLEER. The CDR3 protein is CASSQGRGVPWDEQYF. CDR3 nucleotides: TGCGCCAGCAGCCAAGGGCGGGGGGTGCCTTGGGACGAGCAGTACTTC.

CDR3 residues: CASSPEGRLSEQYF. Written as DNA, the CDR3 is TGCGCCAGCAGCCCCGAGGGGAGGTTATCCGAGCAGTACTTC. The chain joins TRBV4-3 to TRBJ2-7, with D possibly TRBD2 on 6 matching bases. CDR3 length: 14 amino acids. Germline V gives CDR1 LGHNA, CDR2 YSLEER. Trimming pared 4 bases from V and 6 bases from J, leaving 16 bases between.

The rearrangement links TRBV19 to TRBJ2-2; 8 bases line up with TRBD1. Germline V gene sequence: CDR1 LNHDA, CDR2 SQIVND (reference sequence). V shed 8 bases, J shed 4 bases, and the junction held 3 bases outside the gene matches. The CDR3 has 13 amino acids. The chain's CDR3 is CASRDRGTGELFF. CDR3 coding DNA: TGTGCCAGTCGTGACAGGGGCACCGGGGAGCTGTTTTTT.

This clone was detected only a few times. The chain couples TRBV30 to TRBJ1-6; 8 nucleotides agree with TRBD1. V lost 3 bases, J lost 15 bases, and 7 bases stayed unmatched. Germline V CDR1 and CDR2: GTSNPN, SVGIG (reference sequence). The CDR3 runs 12 residues. CDR3 protein: CAWSHTGTGLHF. The CDR3 region has the DNA TGTGCCTGGAGCCATACCGGGACAGGCCTCCACTTT.

V usage is TRBV5-1 and J usage is TRBJ2-3; 7 bases fit TRBD1. Trimming removed 4 bases from V and 3 bases from J; junction bases left unmatched: 5. This CDR3 comprises 14 residues. Germline CDR1 and CDR2: SGHRS and YFSETQ. For the CDR3, the DNA is TGCGCCAGCAGCCCGACAGGGTTGACAGATACGCAGTATTTT. Translated, it gives CASSPTGLTDTQYF.

CDR3 nucleotide sequence: TGTGCCAGCAGCCACCCCCAGGGGACCCAGTACTTC. Encoded protein: CASSHPQGTQYF. The rearrangement joins TRBV11-3 to TRBJ2-5, with D perhaps TRBD1 (5 bases). V lost 5 bases, J lost 7 bases, and 11 bases lay in between. Looked up from germline, CDR1 is SGHNT and CDR2 is YENEEA. CDR3 size: 12 residues.

Turning to this clone: A read error may explain this, as a much larger clone is one base away. Other DNA variants within this sample encode the same CDR3. The J gene is TRBJ2-1, the V gene TRBV4-3; D gene unclear. Trimming removed 0 bases at V and 4 bases at J, with 13 bases between. Germline V CDR1 and CDR2: LGHNA, YSLEER. This CDR3 is built from 16 residues. CDR3 amino acids: CASSQENPLSYNEQFF. CDR3 nucleotides: TGCGCCAGCAGCCAAGAAAACCCTCTATCTTACAATGAGCAGTTCTTC.

V usage is TRBV30 and J usage is TRBJ2-2, with D maybe TRBD2 (5 bases). Looked up from germline, CDR1 is GTSNPN and CDR2 is SVGIG (reference sequence). Trimming left V 0 bases short and J 5 bases short, with 16 bases between. The CDR3 contains 16 residues. The chain's CDR3 is CAWSVQSSALTGELFF. The CDR3 DNA sequence: TGTGCCTGGAGTGTACAGAGTAGCGCTCTAACCGGGGAGCTGTTTTTT.

V is TRBV6-2 or TRBV6-3 and J is TRBJ1-2; no firm D call. Trimming took off 0 bases at V and 4 bases at J, with 9 bases between the two ends. The germline CDR1 and CDR2 sequences are MNHEY and SVGEGT. CDR3 length equals 14 residues. The CDR3 coding sequence is TGTGCCAGCAGTTACTCGGGAGAGGGCTATGGCTACACCTTC. It is translated as CASSYSGEGYGYTF.

The chain uses TRBV29-1 and TRBJ2-2; D uncertain. This CDR3 contains 14 residues. Trimming cost V 4 bases and J 9 bases, with 18 bases left between them. Germline V gene sequence: CDR1 SQVTM, CDR2 ANQGSEA. CDR3 DNA sequence: TGCAGCGTTGTTGGCGGAGAGGATGGCCGGGAGCTGTTTTTT. Translated: CSVVGGEDGRELFF.

A note on this clone: This sample includes further DNA sequences coding for the same CDR3. V gene TRBV30 combines with J gene TRBJ2-3, with 7 bases that match TRBD1. V shed 3 bases, J shed 3 bases, and the junction held 3 bases outside the gene matches. This CDR3 region has 13 residues. The germline CDR1 and CDR2 sequences are GTSNPN and SVGIG (reference sequence). The CDR3, as DNA: TGTGCCTGGAGAAGACAGGGAACAGATACGCAGTATTTT. Protein product: CAWRRQGTDTQYF.

As DNA, the CDR3 is TGTGCCAGCAGTCCCGGGACAGCCCTGAACACTGAAGCTTTCTTT. It specifies CASSPGTALNTEAFF. The gene calls are TRBV7-2 and TRBJ1-1, with 7 bases matching TRBD1. J was trimmed by 0 bases and V by 6 bases; bases with no gene match: 7. This CDR3 region has 15 residues. The germline V gene encodes CDR1 SGHTA and CDR2 FQGNSA.

The J gene is TRBJ2-3, the V gene TRBV2; 9 nucleotides match TRBD1. After removal of 5 bases from V and 3 bases from J, the junction contained 6 bases not matched to a gene. Germline values: CDR1 SNHLY, CDR2 FYNNEI. This CDR3 spans 15 amino acids. As DNA, the CDR3 is TGTGCCAGCAGTATACCGGGACAGGGAACAGATACGCAGTATTTT. This encodes CASSIPGQGTDTQYF. Looking up the rest from reference TRBV2 and TRBJ2-3 gives the full variable domain: EPEVTQTPSHQVTQMGQEVILRCVPISNHLYFYWYRQILGQKVEFLVSFYNNEISEKSEIFDDQFSVERPDGSNFTLKIRSTKLEDSAMYFCASSIPGQGTDTQYFGPGTRLTVL.

The chain links TRBV7-2 to TRBJ2-1; 11 bases agree with TRBD2. The CDR3 length is 15 residues. J lost 3 bases, V lost 6 bases, and 4 bases had no gene match. Germline CDR1 SGHTA, CDR2 FQGNSA. CDR3 in amino acids: CASSLAGGNYNEQFF. The CDR3 DNA follows: TGTGCCAGCAGTCTAGCGGGAGGAAACTACAATGAGCAGTTCTTC.

J is TRBJ2-7 and V is TRBV19; 9 positions agree with TRBD2. The CDR3 contains 15 residues. Trimming took 2 bases from V and 7 from J; bases not matched to a gene: 9. Germline V gene sequence: CDR1 LNHDA, CDR2 SQIVND (reference sequence). This chain's CDR3 is CASSITREGLGEQYF. The DNA for the CDR3 is TGTGCCAGTAGTATAACGCGGGAGGGCCTGGGAGAGCAGTACTTC.

The J gene is TRBJ2-1, the V gene TRBV5-1; TRBD1 might be the D (5 bases). This CDR3 contains 14 residues. In germline, CDR1 is SGHRS, CDR2 YFSETQ. V dropped 4 bases and J dropped 3 bases, with 11 bases sitting between them. CDR3 loop: CASSLDRVYNEQFF. The CDR3 DNA follows: TGCGCCAGCAGCCTAGACAGAGTCTACAATGAGCAGTTCTTC. Supplemented by reference TRBV5-1 and TRBJ2-1, the full variable domain reads KAGVTQTPRYLIKTRGQQVTLSCSPISGHRSVSWYQQTPGQGLQFLFEYFSETQRNKGNFPGRFSGRQFSNSRSEMNVSTLELGDSALYLCASSLDRVYNEQFFGPGTRLTVL.

This rearrangement joins TRBV29-1 to TRBJ2-7; the match to TRBD1 covers 7 bases. This CDR3 is 15 amino acids long. From germline, CDR1 is SQVTM and CDR2 ANQGSEA. Trimming removed 4 bases from V and 1 base from J; junction bases left unmatched: 10. CDR3 in amino acids: CSVAGQADYSYEQYF. The DNA for the CDR3 is TGCAGCGTTGCTGGACAGGCCGATTATTCCTACGAGCAGTACTTC.